This T cell receptor beta chain stems from a study of post-analysis software for immune sequencing data. The authors incorporated unique molecular identifiers into the TCR beta cDNA libraries. TCRdb reprocessed the PCR reads via MiXCR and lists one record per CDR3 protein. The table records 820,000 or so distinct CDR3 sequences, about 50% of them present only once. The sample taken for sequencing was blood. This sequence was found in a girl aged 10 to 17 with multiple sclerosis.

The CDR3 loop reads CASSPTRTYGYTF. CDR3 nucleotide sequence: TGTGCCAGCAGCCCTACCAGGACCTATGGCTACACCTTC. J is TRBJ1-2 and V is TRBV7-2, with no clear D. Germline V gives CDR1 SGHTA, CDR2 FQGNSA. Deletions cut 5 bases from V and 4 bases from J, with 11 bases between. The CDR3 loop spans 13 amino acids.